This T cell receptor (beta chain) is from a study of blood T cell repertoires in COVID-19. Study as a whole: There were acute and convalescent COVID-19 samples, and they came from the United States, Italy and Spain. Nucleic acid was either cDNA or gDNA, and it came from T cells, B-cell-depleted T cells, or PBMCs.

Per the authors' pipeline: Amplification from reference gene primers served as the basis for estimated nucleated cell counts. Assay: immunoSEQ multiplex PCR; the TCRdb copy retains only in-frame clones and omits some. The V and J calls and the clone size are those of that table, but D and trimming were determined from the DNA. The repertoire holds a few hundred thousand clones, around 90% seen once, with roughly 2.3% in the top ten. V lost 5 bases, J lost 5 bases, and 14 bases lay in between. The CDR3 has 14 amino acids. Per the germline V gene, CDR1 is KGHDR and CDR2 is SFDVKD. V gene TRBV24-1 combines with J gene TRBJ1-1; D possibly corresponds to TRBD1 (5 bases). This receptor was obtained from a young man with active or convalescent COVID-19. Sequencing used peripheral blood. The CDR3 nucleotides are TGTGCCACCAGTGGCCCGGGTCCAGGGACTGAAGCTTTCTTT. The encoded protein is CATSGPGPGTEAFF.